The clone carrying this TCR beta chain came up a few times. Germline V lookup: CDR1 MNHEY, CDR2 SVGAGI. The CDR3 covers 13 residues. The J segment lost 0 bases and the V segment lost 6 bases, leaving 2 bases of the junction unmatched. This specimen belongs to a study of blood T cell repertoires in COVID-19. Overall study context: Researchers got acute and convalescent COVID-19 samples from the United States, Italy and Spain. Sources were T cells, B-cell-depleted T cells, or PBMCs; the material itself was cDNA or gDNA.

Original handling: Amplifying reference gene primers gave estimates of nucleated cell counts. Assay: immunoSEQ multiplex PCR; the TCRdb copy retains only in-frame clones and omits some. V and J calls and clone size are copied from that table; D and trimming were computed from the DNA. The data contain tens of thousands of clones, approximately 86% of them singletons. The chain employs TRBV6-5 and TRBJ2-7, with 7 bases aligning to TRBD1. The TCR comes from a woman between 45 and 60 years old with acute or convalescent COVID-19. Specimen: peripheral blood. CDR3 in amino acids: CASRGTDSYEQYF. CDR3 DNA: TGTGCCAGCAGGGGGACAGACTCCTACGAGCAGTACTTC.